This TCR beta chain came from a study of chemoradiotherapy in HPV16-positive cancers. Across the study: Functional T-cell assays on a couple of HPV16-positive patients' cells defined candidate HPV-specific clones and common TCR motifs. Whole-study results and caveats: Only a couple of HPV16-positive patients supplied the functional HPV-specificity definition. Non-HPV-specific T cells did not expand in tumors during treatment, whereas candidate HPV-specific clones and E7-related motifs did.

Points on this clone: Its antigen is undetermined.

Trimming left V 0 bases short and J 5 bases short, with 11 bases between. In germline, CDR1 is SGHRS, CDR2 YFSETQ. CDR3 size: 14 residues. The assay was immunoSEQ multiplex PCR, and TCRdb's table has in-frame clones only and misses some. The sample includes approximately 23,000 clones, around 73% of them seen just once. Repeated repertoire sampling spanned the course of chemoradiotherapy. The rearrangement uses TRBV5-1 and TRBJ2-5; TRBD2 is a possible D gene (6 bases). This receptor was identified in a human donor with HPV-associated anogenital cancer. The sample was gathered from a patient who underwent chemoradiotherapy. The CDR3 DNA reads as TGCGCCAGCAGCTTGGATACTAGCACGGAGACCCAGTACTTC. Amino acid sequence: CASSLDTSTETQYF.